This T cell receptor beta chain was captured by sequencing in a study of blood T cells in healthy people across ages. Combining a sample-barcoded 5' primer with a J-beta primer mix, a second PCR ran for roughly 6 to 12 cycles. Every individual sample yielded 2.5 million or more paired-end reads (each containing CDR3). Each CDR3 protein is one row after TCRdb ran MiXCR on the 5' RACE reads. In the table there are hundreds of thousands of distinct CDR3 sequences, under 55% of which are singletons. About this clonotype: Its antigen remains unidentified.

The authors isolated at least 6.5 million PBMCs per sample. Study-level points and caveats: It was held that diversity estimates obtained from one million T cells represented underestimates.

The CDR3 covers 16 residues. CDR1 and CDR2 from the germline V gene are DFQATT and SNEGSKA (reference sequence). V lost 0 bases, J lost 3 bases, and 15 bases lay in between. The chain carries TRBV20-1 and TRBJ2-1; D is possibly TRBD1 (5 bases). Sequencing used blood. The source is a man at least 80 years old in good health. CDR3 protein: CSARDPGALHYNEQFF. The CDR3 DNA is TGCAGTGCTAGAGACCCTGGGGCCCTACACTACAATGAGCAGTTCTTC.